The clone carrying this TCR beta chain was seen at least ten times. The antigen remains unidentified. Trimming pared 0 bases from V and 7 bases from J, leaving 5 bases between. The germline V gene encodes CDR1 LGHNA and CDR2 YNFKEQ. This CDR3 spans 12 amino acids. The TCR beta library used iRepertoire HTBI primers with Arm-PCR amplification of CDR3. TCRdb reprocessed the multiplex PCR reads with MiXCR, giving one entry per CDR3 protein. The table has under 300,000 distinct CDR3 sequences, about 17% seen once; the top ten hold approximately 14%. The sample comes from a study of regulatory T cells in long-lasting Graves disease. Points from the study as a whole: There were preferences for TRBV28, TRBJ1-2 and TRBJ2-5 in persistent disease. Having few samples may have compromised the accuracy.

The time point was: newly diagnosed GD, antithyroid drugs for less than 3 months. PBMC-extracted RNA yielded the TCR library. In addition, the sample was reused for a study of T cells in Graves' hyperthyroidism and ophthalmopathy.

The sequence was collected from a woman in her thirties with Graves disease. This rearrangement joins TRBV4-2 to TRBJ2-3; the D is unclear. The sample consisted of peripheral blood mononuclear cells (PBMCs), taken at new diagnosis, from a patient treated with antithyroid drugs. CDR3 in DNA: TGTGCCAGCAGCCAAGATTGGAATACGCAGTATTTT. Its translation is CASSQDWNTQYF.